A selection of T cell receptor beta chains follows, all from one sample in a study of CD8+CD57+ T cells in acquired aplastic anemia. TCRdb ran MiXCR on the reads and lists one entry per CDR3 protein. The sample yields 270,000 or so distinct CDR3 sequences, 65% to 90% seen once. Sequencing was performed on sorted CD4+, CD8+, or CD8+CD57+ T cells (not recorded which) from PBMCs. The receptors originated from a human donor with aplastic anemia. Each CDR3 is given with its conserved first and last residue. The order of the fields is V gene, clone size, D gene, J gene, CDR3 DNA, CDR3 protein. D genes are given only for firm matches. Clone size, where shown, is once, few, many, or a class for clones that have expanded.

>TRBV5-1|NA|NA|TRBJ2-3
TGCGCCAGCAGGGTCAGGGCCCAATCAGCTACGCAGTATTTT
CASRVRAQSATQYF
>TRBV7-8|NA|TRBD1|TRBJ2-3
TGTGCCAGCAGCCTACAGGGGGGTCCCGGGATGAAGTATTTT
CASSLQGGPGMKYF
>TRBV7-2|once|NA|TRBJ2-1
TGTGCCAGCAGCTTAGCGGGAGGTCCCGGTACACAGCAGTTCTTC
CASSLAGGPGTQQFF
>TRBV7-8|NA|NA|TRBJ2-5
TGTGCCAGCAGCTTAGCGGGAGGTCGGGTTACCGAGCATTACTTC
CASSLAGGRVTEHYF
>TRBV2|NA|NA|TRBJ2-1
TGTGCCAGCACCCAAGGGACAGCCCGCGGGACGCAGTTCTTC
CASTQGTARGTQFF
>TRBV7-2|once|TRBD2|TRBJ2-6
TGTGCCAGCAGCTTTACTAGCGCCCCGAGCGGGTCTTACGTCCTGACTTTC
CASSFTSAPSGSYVLTF
>TRBV20-1|NA|NA|TRBJ2-7
TGCAGTGCTAGGTGGCAGGGAAGCTACGAGCAGTACTTC
CSARWQGSYEQYF
>TRBV7-3|NA|NA|TRBJ1-6
TGTGCCAGCAGCTTCACAGGCTCCTATAATTCACCACGGCACTTT
CASSFTGSYNSPRHF
>TRBV20-1|NA|TRBD2|TRBJ2-7
TGCAGTACACGTGGGACTAGTTTCGAGCAGTACTTC
CSTRGTSFEQYF
>TRBV7-9|NA|NA|TRBJ2-3
TGTGCCAGCAGCTTAGCGAGAGGTCCCGAGACGCACTACTTT
CASSLARGPETHYF
>TRBV9|NA|TRBD2|TRBJ2-3
TGTGCCAGCGGAGTAGCGGGGGGCCCCCATACGCTCTATTTT
CASGVAGGPHTLYF
>TRBV7-3|NA|NA|TRBJ2-3
TGTGCCAGCAGCTTACCTCGAGATACGCAGTATTTT
CASSLPRDTQYF
>TRBV6-1|once|NA|TRBJ1-3
TGTGCCAGCAGTGACACCTACTCTGGAAACACCATATATTTT
CASSDTYSGNTIYF
>TRBV7-9|NA|NA|TRBJ1-1
TGTGCCAGCAGCGTAGAGGACCACGCCCTGTTGATCGGTGAAGCTTTCTTT
CASSVEDHALLIGEAFF
>TRBV2|NA|TRBD2|TRBJ2-3
TGTGCCAGCAGCGGACGAGCGGGGGGGCCGCCCAATGAGCAGTTCTTT
CASSGRAGGPPNEQFF
>TRBV7-9|few|NA|TRBJ2-7
TGTGCCAGCAGCTCCCCGGTACTATCCTACGTGCAGTACTTC
CASSSPVLSYVQYF
>TRBV11-3|NA|NA|TRBJ2-3
TGTGCCAGCAGCTTAGTACTGACAGGCGGAGATACGCAGTATTTT
CASSLVLTGGDTQYF
>TRBV7-9|NA|NA|TRBJ1-6
TGTGCCAGCAGCTTTCAAAGAAGCGGGGGGAGCGATGAGGAGGGGACATATAATTCACCCCTCCACTTT
CASSFQRSGGSDEEGTYNSPLHF
>TRBV5-6|once|NA|TRBJ1-5
TGTGCCACCAGCTTGGAGAGGGCAGGGAATCAGCCCCAGCATTTT
CATSLERAGNQPQHF
>TRBV7-3|NA|TRBD2|TRBJ2-2
TGTGCCAGCAGCTTAGGACTAGCGTACGTGAATGGGCAGCTGTTTTTT
CASSLGLAYVNGQLFF
>TRBV7-9|NA|NA|TRBJ1-6
TGTGCCAGCAGCTCCGAAGATACGCATTATCCCCGCCCATTT
CASSSEDTHYPRPF
>TRBV7-6|once|NA|TRBJ1-1
TGTGCCAGCAGCTTAGCCTCCATCGGGGGAGCCAAAGCCTTCTTT
CASSLASIGGAKAFF
>TRBV12-3/TRBV12-4|NA|NA|TRBJ2-5
TGTGCCAGCCTCCTGGGGCAAGAGACCCAGTACTTC
CASLLGQETQYF
>TRBV19|NA|NA|TRBJ1-1
TGTGCCAGTATGAGAACAGGGTTGAACACTGAAGCTTTCTTT
CASMRTGLNTEAFF
>TRBV9|NA|NA|TRBJ2-1
TGTGCCAGCAGCGAAGACCAGAACTCCGACAATTACTTC
CASSEDQNSDNYF
>TRBV6-4|NA|TRBD2|TRBJ2-3
TGTGCCAGCAGGACACCGGGAGGTCCCGATACGCAGTATTTT
CASRTPGGPDTQYF
>TRBV7-4|NA|NA|TRBJ2-1
TGTGCCAGCAGCGTATCAGCTGGGCCCTGGCGGGGAAATGAGCAGTTCTTC
CASSVSAGPWRGNEQFF
>TRBV5-1|NA|NA|TRBJ2-5
TGCGCCAGCAGGCGAGGGGAACAAGAGACCCAGTACTTC
CASRRGEQETQYF